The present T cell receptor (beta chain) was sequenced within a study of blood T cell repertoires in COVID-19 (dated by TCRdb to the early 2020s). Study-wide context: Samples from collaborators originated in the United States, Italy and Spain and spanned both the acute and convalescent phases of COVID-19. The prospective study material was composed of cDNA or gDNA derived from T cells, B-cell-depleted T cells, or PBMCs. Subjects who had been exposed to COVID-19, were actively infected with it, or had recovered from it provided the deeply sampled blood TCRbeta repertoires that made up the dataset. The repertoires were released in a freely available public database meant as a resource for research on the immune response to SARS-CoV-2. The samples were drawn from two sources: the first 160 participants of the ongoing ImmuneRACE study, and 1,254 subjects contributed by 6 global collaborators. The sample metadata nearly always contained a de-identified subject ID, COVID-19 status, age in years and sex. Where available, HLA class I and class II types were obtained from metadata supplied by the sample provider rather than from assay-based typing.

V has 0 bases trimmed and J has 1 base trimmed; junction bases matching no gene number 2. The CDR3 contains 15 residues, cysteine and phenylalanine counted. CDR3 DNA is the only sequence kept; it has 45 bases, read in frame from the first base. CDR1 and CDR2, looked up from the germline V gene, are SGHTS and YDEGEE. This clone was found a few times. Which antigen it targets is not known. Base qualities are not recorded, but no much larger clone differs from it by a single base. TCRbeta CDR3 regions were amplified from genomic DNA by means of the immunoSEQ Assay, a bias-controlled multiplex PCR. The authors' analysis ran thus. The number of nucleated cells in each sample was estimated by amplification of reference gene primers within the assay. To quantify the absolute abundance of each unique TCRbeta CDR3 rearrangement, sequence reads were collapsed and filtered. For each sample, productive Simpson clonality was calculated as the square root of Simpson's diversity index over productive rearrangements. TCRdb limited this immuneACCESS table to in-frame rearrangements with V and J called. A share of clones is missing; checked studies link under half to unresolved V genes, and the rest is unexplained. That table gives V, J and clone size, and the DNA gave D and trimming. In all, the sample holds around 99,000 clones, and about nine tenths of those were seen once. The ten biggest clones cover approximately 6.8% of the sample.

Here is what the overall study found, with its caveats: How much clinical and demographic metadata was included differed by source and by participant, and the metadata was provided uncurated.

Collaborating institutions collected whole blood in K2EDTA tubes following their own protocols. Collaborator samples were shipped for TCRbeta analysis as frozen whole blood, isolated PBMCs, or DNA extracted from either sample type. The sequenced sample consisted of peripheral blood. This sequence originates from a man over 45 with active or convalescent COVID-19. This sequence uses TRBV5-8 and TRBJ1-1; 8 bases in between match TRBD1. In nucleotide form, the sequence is TGTGCCAGCAGCTTGGGTCAGGGGGCGAACACTGAAGCTTTCTTT. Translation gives CASSLGQGANTEAFF.